This T cell receptor beta chain is from a study of human T cells and chemical hapten exposure. CDR3 size: 15 residues. V shed 1 base, J shed 8 bases, and the junction held 4 bases outside the gene matches. The germline V gene has CDR1 SGDLS and CDR2 YYNGEE. This clonotype was counted at least ten times. Via MiXCR, TCRdb re-called the RACE reads, giving one row per CDR3 protein. In the table there are 75,000 to 90,000 distinct CDR3 sequences, over 9% of which are singletons. The time point was: patch test 1, 2 weeks after DPC sensitization. Treatment described: therapeutic diphenylcyclopropenone sensitization with weekly scalp DPC.

This chain connects TRBV9 to TRBJ2-1; TRBD2 aligns across 12 bases. The receptor comes from a woman aged 50 to 65 with alopecia areata. Some clones in this sample may be carry-over from other donors' samples. Specimen: whole blood, collected in connection with sensitization to the hapten diphenylcyclopropenone (DPC). In DNA form, the CDR3 reads TGTGCCAGCAGCGTAACTACTAGCGGGAGGTATGAGCAGTTCTTC. Its protein product is CASSVTTSGRYEQFF.